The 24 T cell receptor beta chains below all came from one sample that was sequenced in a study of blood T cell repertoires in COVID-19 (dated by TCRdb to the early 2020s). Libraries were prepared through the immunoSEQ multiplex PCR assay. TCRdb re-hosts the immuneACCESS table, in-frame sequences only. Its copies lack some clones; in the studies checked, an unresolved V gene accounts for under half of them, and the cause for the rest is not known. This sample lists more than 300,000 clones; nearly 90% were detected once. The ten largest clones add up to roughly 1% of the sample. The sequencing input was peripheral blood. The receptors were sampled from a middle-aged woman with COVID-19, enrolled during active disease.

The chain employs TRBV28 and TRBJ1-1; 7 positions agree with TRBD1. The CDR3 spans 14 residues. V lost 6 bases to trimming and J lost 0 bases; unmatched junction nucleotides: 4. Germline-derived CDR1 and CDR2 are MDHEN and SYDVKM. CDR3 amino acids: CASRDRSLNTEAFF. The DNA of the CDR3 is TGTGCCAGCAGGGACAGGAGCTTGAACACTGAAGCTTTCTTT. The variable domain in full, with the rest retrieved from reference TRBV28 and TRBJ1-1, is DVKVTQSSRYLVKRTGEKVFLECVQDMDHENMFWYRQDPGLGLRLIYFSYDVKMKEKGDIPEGYSVSREKKERFSLILESASTNQTSMYLCASRDRSLNTEAFFGQGTRLTVV.

The CDR3 here is CASSPTGGATNEKLFF. CDR3 coding DNA: TGCGCCAGCAGCCCGACAGGGGGCGCAACTAATGAAAAACTGTTTTTT. V is TRBV5-1 and J is TRBJ1-4; 10 bases are a match to TRBD1. CDR3 length: 16 residues. Germline trimming cut 4 bases from V and 0 bases from J; bases unmatched to any gene: 3. Germline loops: CDR1 SGHRS, CDR2 YFSETQ.

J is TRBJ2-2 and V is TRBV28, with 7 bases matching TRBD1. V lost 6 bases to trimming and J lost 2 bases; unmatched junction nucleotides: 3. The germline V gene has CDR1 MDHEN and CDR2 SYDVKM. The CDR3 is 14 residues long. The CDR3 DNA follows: TGTGCCAGCAGCCGGGACAGTAACACCGGGGAGCTGTTTTTT. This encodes CASSRDSNTGELFF.

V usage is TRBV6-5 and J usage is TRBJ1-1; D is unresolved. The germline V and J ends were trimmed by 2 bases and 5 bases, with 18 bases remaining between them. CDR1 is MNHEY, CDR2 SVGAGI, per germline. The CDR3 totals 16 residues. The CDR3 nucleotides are TGTGCCAGCAGTTACGTTACAGCCCTAAGGCAAACTGAAGCTTTCTTT. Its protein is CASSYVTALRQTEAFF.

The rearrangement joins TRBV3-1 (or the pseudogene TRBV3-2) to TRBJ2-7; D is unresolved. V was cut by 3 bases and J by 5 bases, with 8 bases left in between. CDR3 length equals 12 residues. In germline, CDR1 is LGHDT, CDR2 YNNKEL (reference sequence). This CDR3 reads CASSQVRNEQYF. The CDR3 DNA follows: TGTGCCAGCAGCCAGGTCAGGAACGAGCAGTACTTC.

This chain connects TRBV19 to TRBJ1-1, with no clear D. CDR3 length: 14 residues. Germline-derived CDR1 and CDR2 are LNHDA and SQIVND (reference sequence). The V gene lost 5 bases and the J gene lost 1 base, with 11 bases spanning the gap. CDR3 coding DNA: TGTGCCAGTAGTCCCGAGAGGGCGAACACTGAAGCTTTCTTT. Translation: CASSPERANTEAFF.

CDR3: CASSQYTTNTGELFF. The CDR3, as DNA: TGTGCCAGCAGTCAGTACACCACGAACACCGGGGAGCTGTTTTTT. V usage is TRBV6-2 or TRBV6-3 and J usage is TRBJ2-2; D is unclear. Trimming shortened V by 5 bases and J by 0 bases, and 10 bases separated the two germline ends. The CDR3 is 15 amino acids. CDR1 MNHEY and CDR2 SVGEGT come from the germline V gene.

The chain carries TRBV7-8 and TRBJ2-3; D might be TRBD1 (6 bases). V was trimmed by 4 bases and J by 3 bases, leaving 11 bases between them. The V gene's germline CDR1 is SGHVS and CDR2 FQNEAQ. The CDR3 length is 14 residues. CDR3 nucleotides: TGTGCCAGCAGCTCCAGGGGTAGGACAGATACGCAGTATTTT. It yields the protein CASSSRGRTDTQYF.

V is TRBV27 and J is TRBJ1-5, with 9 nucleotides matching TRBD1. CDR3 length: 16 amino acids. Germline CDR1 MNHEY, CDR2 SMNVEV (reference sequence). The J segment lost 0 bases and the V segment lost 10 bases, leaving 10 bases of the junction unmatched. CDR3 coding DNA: TGTGCCACCCGAGTTGAGGGACAGGGTAGCAATCAGCCCCAGCATTTT. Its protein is CATRVEGQGSNQPQHF.

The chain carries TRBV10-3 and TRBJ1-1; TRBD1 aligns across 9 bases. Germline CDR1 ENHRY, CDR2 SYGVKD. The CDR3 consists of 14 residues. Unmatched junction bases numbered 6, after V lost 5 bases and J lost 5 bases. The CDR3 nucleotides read TGTGCCATCAGTCGACAGGGGGAGGAGACTGAAGCTTTCTTT. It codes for CAISRQGEETEAFF.

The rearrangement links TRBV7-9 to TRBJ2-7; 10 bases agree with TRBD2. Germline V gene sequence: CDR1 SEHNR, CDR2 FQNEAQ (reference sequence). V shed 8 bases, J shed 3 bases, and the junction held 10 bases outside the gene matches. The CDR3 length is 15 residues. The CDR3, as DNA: TGTGCCAGCGGACTACTAGCGGGGCCTATCTACGAGCAGTACTTC. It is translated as CASGLLAGPIYEQYF. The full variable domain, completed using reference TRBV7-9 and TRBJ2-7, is DTGVSQNPRHKITKRGQNVTFRCDPISEHNRLYWYRQTLGQGPEFLTYFQNEAQLEKSRLLSDRFSAERPKGSFSTLEIQRTEQGDSAMYLCASGLLAGPIYEQYFGPGTRLTVT.

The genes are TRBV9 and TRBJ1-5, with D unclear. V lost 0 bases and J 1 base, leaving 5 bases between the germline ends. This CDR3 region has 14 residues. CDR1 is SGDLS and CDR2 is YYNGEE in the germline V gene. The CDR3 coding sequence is TGTGCCAGCAGCGTAGGTATGAGCAATCAGCCCCAGCATTTT. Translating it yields CASSVGMSNQPQHF.

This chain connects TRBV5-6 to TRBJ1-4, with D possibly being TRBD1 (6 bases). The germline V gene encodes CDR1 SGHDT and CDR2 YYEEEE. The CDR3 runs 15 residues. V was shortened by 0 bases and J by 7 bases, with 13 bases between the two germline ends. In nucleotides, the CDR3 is TGTGCCAGCAGCTTGGAAAGGGGGGGAGGTGAAAAACTGTTTTTT. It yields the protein CASSLERGGGEKLFF.

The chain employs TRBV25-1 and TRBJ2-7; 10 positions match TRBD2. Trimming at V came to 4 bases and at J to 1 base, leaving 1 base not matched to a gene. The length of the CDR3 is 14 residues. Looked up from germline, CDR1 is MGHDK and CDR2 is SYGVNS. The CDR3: CASSVAGGSYEQYF. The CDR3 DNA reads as TGTGCCAGCAGTGTAGCGGGAGGATCCTACGAGCAGTACTTC.

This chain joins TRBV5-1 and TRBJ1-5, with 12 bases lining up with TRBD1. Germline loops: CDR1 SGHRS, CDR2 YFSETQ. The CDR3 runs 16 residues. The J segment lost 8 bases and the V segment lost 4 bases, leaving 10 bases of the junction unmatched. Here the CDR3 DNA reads TGCGCCAGCAGCCCCGGGACAGGGGGCGCCGGAGAGCCCCAGCATTTT. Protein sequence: CASSPGTGGAGEPQHF.

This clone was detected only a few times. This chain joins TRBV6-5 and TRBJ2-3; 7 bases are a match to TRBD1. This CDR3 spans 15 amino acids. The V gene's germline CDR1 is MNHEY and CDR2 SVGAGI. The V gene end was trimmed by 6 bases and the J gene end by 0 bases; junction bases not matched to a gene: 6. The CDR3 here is CASSPGQPSTDTQYF. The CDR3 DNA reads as TGTGCCAGCAGCCCGGGACAGCCAAGCACAGATACGCAGTATTTT.

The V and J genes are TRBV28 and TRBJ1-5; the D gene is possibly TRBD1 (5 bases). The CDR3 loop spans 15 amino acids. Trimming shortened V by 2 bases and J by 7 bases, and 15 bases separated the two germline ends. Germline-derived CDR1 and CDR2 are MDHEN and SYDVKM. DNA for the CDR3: TGTGCCAGCAGTTTACGCTTCGGAGGGGCACAGCCCCAGCATTTT. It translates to CASSLRFGGAQPQHF.

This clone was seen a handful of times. The CDR3 protein is CASSFWGGPTYEQYF. The CDR3 DNA reads TGTGCCAGCAGCTTTTGGGGGGGGCCGACCTACGAGCAGTACTTC. The V gene is TRBV7-2, the J gene TRBJ2-7; D might be TRBD2 (7 bases). The V gene lost 3 bases and the J gene lost 2 bases, with 14 bases spanning the gap. The CDR3 extends over 15 amino acids. Germline-derived CDR1 and CDR2 are SGHTA and FQGNSA.

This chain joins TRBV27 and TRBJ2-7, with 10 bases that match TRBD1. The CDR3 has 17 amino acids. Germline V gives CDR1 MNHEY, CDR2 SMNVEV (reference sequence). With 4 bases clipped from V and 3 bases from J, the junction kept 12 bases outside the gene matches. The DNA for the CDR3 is TGTGCCAGCAGTTCCCGGGACAGGGGAAAGGGTAACTACGAGCAGTACTTC. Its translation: CASSSRDRGKGNYEQYF.

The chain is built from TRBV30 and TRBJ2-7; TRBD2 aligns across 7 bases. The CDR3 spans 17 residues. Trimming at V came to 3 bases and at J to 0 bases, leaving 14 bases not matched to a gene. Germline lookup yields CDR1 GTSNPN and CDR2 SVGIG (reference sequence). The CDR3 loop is CAWRPPGLAESSYEQYF. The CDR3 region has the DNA TGTGCCTGGAGGCCCCCGGGGCTAGCGGAGAGCTCCTACGAGCAGTACTTC.

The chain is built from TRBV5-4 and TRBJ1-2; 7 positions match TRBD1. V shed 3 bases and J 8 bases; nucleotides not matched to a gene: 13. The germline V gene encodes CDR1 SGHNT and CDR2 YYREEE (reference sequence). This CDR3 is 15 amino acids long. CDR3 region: CASSWIDREIDGYTF. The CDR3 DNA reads TGTGCCAGCAGCTGGATCGACAGGGAGATCGACGGCTACACCTTC.

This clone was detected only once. This CDR3 reads CASLAVPGLENTDTQYF. The CDR3 DNA is TGTGCTAGCCTAGCTGTACCGGGACTGGAGAACACAGATACGCAGTATTTT. This chain joins TRBV12-5 and TRBJ2-3; tentatively, D is TRBD2 (6 bases). The CDR3 spans 17 residues. V lost 9 bases to trimming and J lost 2 bases, with 24 bases between them. Germline V gene lookup returns CDR1 LGHNT and CDR2 FRNRAP.

CDR3 amino acids: CASSNHQESTLSDTQYF. The CDR3 nucleotides read TGTGCCAGCAGCAACCACCAAGAGAGTACCCTCTCAGATACGCAGTATTTT. The V call is TRBV21-1, the J call TRBJ2-3; the D call in the table, TRBD2, was not verified against the DNA. TRBV21-1 is a pseudogene. The CDR3 covers 17 residues.

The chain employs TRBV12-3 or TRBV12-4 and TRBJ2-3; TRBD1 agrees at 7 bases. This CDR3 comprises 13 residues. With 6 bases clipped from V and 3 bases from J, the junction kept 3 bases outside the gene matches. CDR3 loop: CASREQGTDTQYF. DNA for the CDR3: TGTGCCAGCAGGGAACAGGGGACAGATACGCAGTATTTT.